This section outlines one TCR beta chain sequence together with its context. Its antigen is still unknown. 13 Jbeta primers and 60 Vbeta primers were used for the PCR. TCRdb's table, derived via immunoSEQ multiplex PCR, lists solely in-frame clones and lacks some. The sample carries approximately 140,000 clones, around 82% recorded once. The data belong to a study of cytomegalovirus exposure and HLA in healthy donors. Study findings and constraints: In a later analysis, across HLA loci, associated TCR counts were highest for DRB1, lowest for HLA-C. Analyzed later, most CMV-associated TCR beta chains appeared HLA-restricted. A later analysis linked a missense variant in DCLRE1C to the trimming of TCR beta V and J genes.

Germline CDR1 MGHRA, CDR2 YSYEKL. V was pared by 6 bases and J by 9 bases, with 6 bases of the junction left unmatched. The CDR3 is 14 residues long. The clonotype originates from a man between 18 and 35 years old in good health and CMV-seropositive. This chain joins TRBV4-1 and TRBJ2-3, with 13 bases fitting TRBD2. Sequencing used PBMCs. CDR3 amino acids: CASSGLAGAYTQYF. CDR3 bases: TGCGCCAGCAGTGGACTAGCGGGAGCTTACACGCAGTATTTT.